This T cell receptor (beta chain) was recovered during a study of blood T cell repertoires in COVID-19. Study-wide context: Donors in the United States, Italy and Spain gave samples during acute or convalescent COVID-19. From T cells, B-cell-depleted T cells, or PBMCs came the material, which was cDNA or gDNA.

Authors' processing steps: Researchers report that nucleated cell counts were estimated from reference gene primer amplification. Some clones are missing from TCRdb's copy, which holds only in-frame ones; the method was immunoSEQ multiplex PCR. V and J calls and clone size come straight from that table; D and trimming were deduced from the DNA. The sample contains hundreds of thousands of clones, about 83% of which appear only once. CDR1 is MNHEY, CDR2 SMNVEV, per germline (reference sequence). The CDR3 contains 15 residues. V trimming: 5 bases; J trimming: 2 bases; junction bases outside the gene matches: 8. Seattle patients were enrolled during active infection and followed longitudinally.

The receptor's source is a woman aged 25 to 45 with COVID-19, enrolled during active disease. The chain joins TRBV27 to TRBJ2-7; 8 bases fit TRBD2. The sequencing sample was made of peripheral blood. CDR3 coding DNA: TGTGCCAGCAGTCCCGGAGCGGGAGTCCCCTACGAGCAGTACTTC. It translates to CASSPGAGVPYEQYF.